This T cell receptor beta chain was found in a study of T-cell reconstitution after alpha-beta-depleted transplantation in children. Using unique molecular identifiers, the investigators prepared the TCRbeta library. MiXCR was run by TCRdb on the PCR reads, yielding one entry per CDR3 protein. The profile shows some 350,000 distinct CDR3 sequences, 16% of them singletons. In the case of this clonotype: The antigen is undetermined.

Germline V lookup: CDR1 LGHNA, CDR2 YSLEER. V shed 0 bases, J shed 5 bases, and the junction held 9 bases outside the gene matches. The CDR3 is made up of 16 amino acids. General study findings and limits: A year post-transplant, T-cell counts and diversity derived mostly from newly produced T cells.

The TCR was taken from a male patient aged 2-10 years who had a stem cell transplant for acute lymphoblastic leukemia, so the T cells may come from the graft donor. The rearrangement uses TRBV4-3 and TRBJ2-5; 7 bases align to TRBD1. The sequencing here drew on PBMCs, mostly from graft donor cells, taken 360 days after TCRalphabeta/CD19-depleted stem cell transplant. CDR3 residues: CASSQERGGYWETQYF. CDR3 DNA sequence: TGCGCCAGCAGCCAAGAGAGAGGGGGCTATTGGGAGACCCAGTACTTC.